The next 14 T cell receptor beta chains were all read from a single sample in a study of cytomegalovirus exposure and HLA in healthy donors. The method was immunoSEQ multiplex PCR; TCRdb's version includes in-frame clones alone and lacks a portion of them. The repertoire holds 200,000 or so clones, with approximately 86% as singletons. Input material: PBMCs. These receptors were collected from a woman aged 18-35 years in good health and CMV-seronegative.

The chain uses TRBV7-8 and TRBJ2-7; the match to TRBD2 covers 7 bases. Germline V lookup: CDR1 SGHVS, CDR2 FQNEAQ. This CDR3 has 15 amino acids. The J segment lost 3 bases and the V segment lost 6 bases, leaving 11 bases of the junction unmatched. CDR3 nucleotide sequence: TGTGCCAGCAGACCTATAGGAGCGGGAAACTACGAGCAGTACTTC. Its protein product is CASRPIGAGNYEQYF.

The chain links TRBV6-5 to TRBJ1-1, with 8 bases fitting TRBD1. The CDR3 is made up of 13 amino acids. The V gene end was trimmed by 2 bases and the J gene end by 9 bases; junction bases not matched to a gene: 5. The germline V gene has CDR1 MNHEY and CDR2 SVGAGI. The CDR3 coding sequence is TGTGCCAGCAGTTACCGAGACAGGGGACAAGCTTTCTTT. It encodes CASSYRDRGQAFF.

The rearrangement joins TRBV19 to TRBJ2-7; the match to TRBD1 covers 7 bases. V lost 5 bases, J lost 4 bases, and 11 bases stayed unmatched. Germline loops: CDR1 LNHDA, CDR2 SQIVND (reference sequence). CDR3 size: 15 residues. The CDR3, as DNA: TGTGCCAGTAGTTTATCGACAGGGTGGTCTTACGAGCAGTACTTC. This codes for CASSLSTGWSYEQYF.

The chain recombines TRBV5-8 with TRBJ1-4; 8 nucleotides align to TRBD1. CDR1 is SGHTS, CDR2 YDEGEE, per germline. V shed 4 bases, J shed 8 bases, and the junction held 13 bases outside the gene matches. This CDR3 spans 16 amino acids. The CDR3 nucleotides read TGTGCCAGCAGCGGAATTCCGGACAGGGCCCGGGAAAAACTGTTTTTT. Its translation is CASSGIPDRAREKLFF. Supplemented by reference TRBV5-8 and TRBJ1-4, the full variable domain reads EAGVTQSPTHLIKTRGQQATLRCSPISGHTSVYWYQQALGLGLQFLLWYDEGEERNRGNFPPRFSGRQFPNYSSELNVNALELEDSALYLCASSGIPDRAREKLFFGSGTQLSVL.

In DNA, the CDR3 is TGTGCCAGCAGCCAAGTGACAGGGTCGGGAACTAACTATGGCTACACCTTC. Translation gives CASSQVTGSGTNYGYTF. The chain uses TRBV14 and TRBJ1-2, with TRBD1 matching over 7 bases. The CDR3 totals 17 residues. CDR1 and CDR2 (germline): SGHDN, FVKESK. V was pared by 1 base and J by 0 bases, with 8 bases of the junction left unmatched.

This chain joins TRBV10-3 and TRBJ2-3; D is perhaps TRBD2 (5 bases). CDR1 ENHRY and CDR2 SYGVKD come from the germline V gene. CDR3 length: 14 amino acids. Trimming shortened V by 3 bases and J by 3 bases, and 10 bases separated the two germline ends. CDR3 in amino acids: CAISEYVATDTQYF. The CDR3 DNA follows: TGTGCCATCAGTGAATATGTAGCGACAGATACGCAGTATTTT.

The chain combines TRBV7-2 with TRBJ2-7, with 10 bases that match TRBD1. CDR1 and CDR2 (germline): SGHTA, FQGNSA. J lost 5 bases, V lost 3 bases, and 7 bases had no gene match. The CDR3 runs to 15 residues. Here the CDR3 reads CASSFLGTGVNEQYF. The CDR3 nucleotides read TGTGCCAGCAGCTTCTTGGGGACAGGGGTGAACGAGCAGTACTTC.

The chain links TRBV4-1 to TRBJ2-7, with 11 bases matching TRBD2. Germline V gene sequence: CDR1 MGHRA, CDR2 YSYEKL. V was pared by 4 bases and J by 0 bases, with 14 bases of the junction left unmatched. The CDR3 has 19 amino acids. CDR3 sequence reads: CASSPLQTSGTARSYEQYF. For the CDR3, the DNA is TGCGCCAGCAGCCCCCTGCAGACTAGCGGGACCGCCCGCTCCTACGAGCAGTACTTC.

This sequence joins TRBV4-2 and TRBJ2-7, with D maybe TRBD2 (5 bases). The CDR3 loop spans 15 amino acids. Trimming pared 4 bases from V and 5 bases from J, leaving 18 bases between. CDR1 is LGHNA, CDR2 YNFKEQ, per germline. For the CDR3, the DNA is TGTGCCAGCAGCCCCCCTGGGAGCCTGCCCCACGAGCAGTACTTC. This encodes CASSPPGSLPHEQYF.

CDR3 nucleotide sequence: TGCAGCGTCCTGGGGGCCTCTCAAGAGACCCAGTACTTC. It yields the protein CSVLGASQETQYF. The chain uses TRBV29-1 and TRBJ2-5; D possibly corresponds to TRBD1 (6 bases). This CDR3 is 13 amino acids long. Looked up from germline, CDR1 is SQVTM and CDR2 is ANQGSEA. Trimming cost V 6 bases and J 2 bases, with 13 bases left between them. Supplemented by reference TRBV29-1 and TRBJ2-5, the full variable domain reads SAVISQKPSRDICQRGTSLTIQCQVDSQVTMMFWYRQQPGQSLTLIATANQGSEATYESGFVIDKFPISRPNLTFSTLTVSNMSPEDSSIYLCSVLGASQETQYFGPGTRLLVL.

This chain uses TRBV2 with TRBJ2-3, with 9 nucleotides matching TRBD2. In germline, CDR1 is SNHLY, CDR2 FYNNEI. V was clipped by 10 bases and J by 2 bases; unmatched bases: 7. CDR3 size: 14 residues. This chain's CDR3 is CANLKREVTDTQYF. CDR3 in DNA: TGTGCCAATCTAAAGCGGGAGGTCACAGATACGCAGTATTTT.

V and J are TRBV5-4 and TRBJ2-1; TRBD1 is a possible D gene (8 bases). The germline gives CDR1 SGHNT, CDR2 YYREEE (reference sequence). The V gene lost 9 bases and the J gene lost 5 bases, with 24 bases spanning the gap. The length of the CDR3 is 16 residues. The CDR3 DNA sequence: TGTGCCACTAGATACCAACAGGGGGGAGGGGACAATGAGCAGTTCTTC. Protein: CATRYQQGGGDNEQFF.

This sequence joins TRBV28 and TRBJ2-7; D may be TRBD1 (5 bases). Between the trimmed V and J ends, which lost 5 bases and 5 bases, there was a span of 19 bases. From germline, CDR1 is MDHEN and CDR2 SYDVKM. CDR3 size: 15 residues. The DNA of the CDR3 is TGTGCCAGCAGTATGACAGCCCTTAAGAGCCACGAGCAGTACTTC. Amino acids: CASSMTALKSHEQYF.

The chain carries TRBV2 and TRBJ2-2; 7 bases agree with TRBD1. Germline loops: CDR1 SNHLY, CDR2 FYNNEI. The CDR3 is made up of 14 amino acids. After removal of 6 bases from V and 6 bases from J, the junction contained 7 bases not matched to a gene. The DNA of the CDR3 is TGTGCCAGCAGAGAGACAGGGTGGGCCGGGGAGCTGTTTTTT. Protein: CASRETGWAGELFF.